The rows below give T cell receptor beta chains drawn from one sample of a study of T cell repertoires in cytomegalovirus infection. TCRdb analysed the reads with MiXCR anew, one entry per CDR3 protein. The data hold a few hundred thousand distinct CDR3 sequences, with approximately 17% observed a single time. Sequencing input: CD8+ T cells from PBMCs. The receptors were gathered from a human donor in good health (CMV status not recorded). Some clones in this sample may be carry-over from other donors' samples. Each CDR3 is given with its conserved first and last residue. The D gene is left open where the match is weak. Clone size is not always given. Where it is, it says once, few, many or a class for expanded clones.

V gene,clone size,D gene,J gene,CDR3 DNA,CDR3 protein
TRBV10-3,few,.,TRBJ1-2,TGTGCCATCAGTGAGTCAGACACCTATGGCTACACCTTC,CAISESDTYGYTF
TRBV11-2,many,.,TRBJ1-3,TGTGCCAGCAGCTCCGGGACTCCTGGAAACACCATATATTTT,CASSSGTPGNTIYF
TRBV6-6,.,.,TRBJ2-3,TGTGCCAGCAGTTACTCAGACAACCTAGTCCTGAACACAGATACGCAGTATTTT,CASSYSDNLVLNTDTQYF
TRBV7-9,many,.,TRBJ1-1,TGTGCCAGCAGCTTCTCCGAGAACACTGAAGCTTTCTTT,CASSFSENTEAFF
TRBV9,.,.,TRBJ2-1,TGTGCCAGCAGCGTAGTCGGGGGCCTCGATGAGCAGTTCTTC,CASSVVGGLDEQFF
TRBV2,.,TRBD2,TRBJ2-1,TGTGCCAGCAGTGAACTAGCGGGGGTTAGCGCCTACAATGAGCAGTTCTTC,CASSELAGVSAYNEQFF
TRBV7-9,.,.,TRBJ1-1,TGTGCCAGCAGCTTAATCCGGACTCAAGCGAACACTGAAGCTTTCTTT,CASSLIRTQANTEAFF
TRBV7-2,many,.,TRBJ2-3,TGTGCCAGCAGCTTGGGCCGTAATCCCCCCACAGATACGCAGTATTTT,CASSLGRNPPTDTQYF
TRBV28,many,TRBD1,TRBJ1-5,TGTGCCAGCAGTCAATTTCAGGGGGGTAGCAATCAGCCCCAGCATTTT,CASSQFQGGSNQPQHF
TRBV4-1,.,.,TRBJ1-2,TGCGCCAGCAGCCAAGATGGGGTTCACTATGGCTACACCTTC,CASSQDGVHYGYTF
TRBV7-9,few,.,TRBJ2-2,TGTGCCAGAAGCAGCTTGGGGACGGAGAACACCGGGGAGCTGTTTTTT,CARSSLGTENTGELFF
TRBV7-2,.,.,TRBJ2-1,TGTGCCAGCAGCTTAGATAGGGAGGAGACCTACAATGAGCAGTTCTTC,CASSLDREETYNEQFF
TRBV25-1,few,.,TRBJ1-6,TGTGCCAGCAGTGATATCAAGGGTTCACCCCTCCACTTT,CASSDIKGSPLHF
TRBV7-6,many,.,TRBJ2-7,TGTGCCAGCAGCTTAGGGCAGGTTTACGAGCAGTACTTC,CASSLGQVYEQYF
TRBV6-6,.,TRBD2,TRBJ2-2,TGTGCCAGCAGTGCCCGACTAGCGCCATACACGACCTTGAACACCGGGGAGCTGTTTTTT,CASSARLAPYTTLNTGELFF
TRBV5-6,.,TRBD2,TRBJ2-2,TGTGCCAGCAGCTGGGGACTAGCTCCCGGGGAGCTGTTTTTT,CASSWGLAPGELFF
TRBV19,few,.,TRBJ2-1,TGTGCCAGTAGCCCCCCAGCAGGGGCCGGGTCGTACAATGAGCAGTTCTTC,CASSPPAGAGSYNEQFF
TRBV29-1,.,.,TRBJ2-1,TGCAGCGTTGACCCAGGATACAATGAGCAGTTCTTC,CSVDPGYNEQFF
TRBV7-8,many,.,TRBJ1-5,TGTGCCAGCAGCTCCGGAGGGGATCAGCCCCAGCATTTT,CASSSGGDQPQHF
TRBV19,.,.,TRBJ1-5,TGTGCCAGTAAGTCGTCCCAGGGCTTCTCTTATAGCAATCAGCCCCAGCATTTT,CASKSSQGFSYSNQPQHF
TRBV19,.,.,TRBJ2-1,TGTGCCAGTAGTATACTCGGGGCGGCGAATGAGCAGTTCTTC,CASSILGAANEQFF
TRBV7-9,.,.,TRBJ2-2,TGTGCCAGCAGCCCTCCGACAGTCACCGGGGAGCTGTTTTTT,CASSPPTVTGELFF
TRBV7-9,many,TRBD1,TRBJ2-7,TGTGCCAGCAGCTTGGGGGACAGGGTTAAAGGTCCACTGAGCTACGAGCAGTACTTC,CASSLGDRVKGPLSYEQYF
TRBV7-9,.,TRBD2,TRBJ2-5,TGTGCCAGCAGCTTATATGGACTAGCGGGGCAAGAGACCCAGTACTTC,CASSLYGLAGQETQYF
TRBV4-1,many,TRBD1,TRBJ2-1,TGCGCCAGCAGCCACCGGGACAGTCGTACTAATGAGCAGTTCTTC,CASSHRDSRTNEQFF
TRBV6-1,few,.,TRBJ1-1,TGTGCCAGCGAAGTCGGCACTGAAGCTTTCTTT,CASEVGTEAFF
TRBV7-8,many,.,TRBJ1-4,TGTGCCAGCAGAGCGGGATTGGGTGAAAAACTGTTTTTT,CASRAGLGEKLFF
TRBV29-1,few,.,TRBJ1-1,TGCAGCACTCGGGGCGGGGTTCTCAACACTGAAGCTTTCTTT,CSTRGGVLNTEAFF
TRBV7-8,few,TRBD1,TRBJ1-6,TGTGCCAGCAGCTCCCGGGACAGGGTAAATTCACCCCTCCACTTT,CASSSRDRVNSPLHF
TRBV9,.,TRBD1,TRBJ2-3,TGTGCCAGCAGCCGCCCCCGAGACAGGGACACAGATACGCAGTATTTT,CASSRPRDRDTDTQYF
TRBV27,.,TRBD2,TRBJ2-1,TGTGCCAGCAGTTTATGGGCGGGGGGGCCCAGTGAGCAGTTCTTC,CASSLWAGGPSEQFF
TRBV12-3/TRBV12-4,many,TRBD2,TRBJ2-1,TGTGCCAGCAGTCCCTCCGGGACTAGCGGCAACAATGAGCAGTTCTTC,CASSPSGTSGNNEQFF